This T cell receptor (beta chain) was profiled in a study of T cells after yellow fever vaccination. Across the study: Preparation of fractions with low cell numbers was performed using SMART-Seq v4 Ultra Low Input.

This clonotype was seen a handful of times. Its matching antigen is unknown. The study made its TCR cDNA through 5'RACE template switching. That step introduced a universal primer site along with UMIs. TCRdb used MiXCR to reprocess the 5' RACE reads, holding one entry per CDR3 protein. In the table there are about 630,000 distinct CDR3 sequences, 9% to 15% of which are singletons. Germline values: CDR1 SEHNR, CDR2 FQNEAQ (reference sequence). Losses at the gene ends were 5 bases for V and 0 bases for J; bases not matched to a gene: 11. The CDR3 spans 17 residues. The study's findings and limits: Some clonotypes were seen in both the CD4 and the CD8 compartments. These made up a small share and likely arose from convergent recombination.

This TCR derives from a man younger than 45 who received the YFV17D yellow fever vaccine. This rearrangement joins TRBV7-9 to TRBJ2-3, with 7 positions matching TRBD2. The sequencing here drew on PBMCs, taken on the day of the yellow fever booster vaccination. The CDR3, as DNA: TGTGCCAGCAGCGTCCGATCAGGGAGGGAGAGCACAGATACGCAGTATTTT. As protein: CASSVRSGRESTDTQYF.